The clone carrying this T cell receptor (beta chain) turned up a few times. The antigen remains unidentified. Clones were read by immunoSEQ multiplex PCR, and TCRdb kept only the in-frame ones, dropping some. Counted here are roughly 150,000 clones, roughly nine tenths occurring once; the ten biggest clones make up about 3%. The record originates from a study of cytomegalovirus exposure and HLA in healthy donors. The overall study: A subsequent analysis reported that the 120 or so validation repertoires were produced on the same platform that had also been used for the roughly 670 first-cohort repertoires.

Regarding the study as a whole: In vitro confirmation showed a few CMV-associated chains to be CMV antigen specific. TCR clusters originating in the first cohort tended to co-occur in the 100 to 150 validation repertoires, according to a later analysis.

The CDR3 contains 11 residues. The germline CDR1 and CDR2 sequences are SNHLY and FYNNEI. V was clipped by 6 bases and J by 5 bases, with 8 bases between them. The V gene is TRBV2, the J gene TRBJ2-7; D gene ambiguous. The sequencing input was PBMCs. This receptor was obtained from a woman between 18 and 29 years old in good health and CMV-seropositive. CDR3 DNA sequence: TGTGCCAGCAGCCTAACGAACGAGCAGTACTTC. Protein sequence: CASSLTNEQYF.